This TCR beta chain was captured by sequencing in a study of metastatic and nonmetastatic thyroid tumors. V lost 5 bases and J lost 2; bases outside the gene matches: 3. Germline V gene sequence: CDR1 SGHNT, CDR2 YYREEE (reference sequence). CDR3 length: 13 amino acids. Nobody among the patients had been given any treatment before thyroid surgery. There are a few counts of this clone. Original analysis: Clinicopathological groups of papillary thyroid cancer showed CDR3 differences that were used to build a distant-metastasis classifier. TCRdb reassembled clones from the PCR reads with MiXCR. Clone size and V and J calls follow TCRdb, not the original study. The sample consists of roughly 33,000 clones, roughly a sixth of them appearing once.

Source material: blood. This TCR came from a male donor with papillary thyroid cancer or a benign thyroid nodule (not recorded which). Some clones in this sample may be carry-over from other donors' samples. The chain joins TRBV5-4 to TRBJ2-7; TRBD1 matches at 8 bases. The CDR3 DNA sequence: TGTGCCAGCAGTCAGGGGGCTACCTACGAGCAGTACTTC. Translating gives CASSQGATYEQYF.